This TCR beta chain was sequenced during a study of T-cell memory formation after mild COVID-19. Study-level results: Pre-infection memory already had some responding clones, implying cross-reactive memory joined. Mostly located in CM and EM were contracting CD4+ clones, with contracting CD8+ clones located in EMRA.

Trimming removed 2 bases from V and 5 bases from J, with 12 bases in between. Germline V gene data show CDR1 as MNHNS and CDR2 as SASEGT. The CDR3 length is 14 residues. Points on this clonotype: Antigen: not known.

One entry per CDR3 protein results from TCRdb running MiXCR on the 5' RACE reads. The sample consists of around 530,000 distinct CDR3 sequences, less than 25% of them appearing once. The V gene is TRBV6-1, the J gene TRBJ1-2; D is uncertain. The sample was PBMCs or a T cell subset sorted from them (not recorded which). This clonotype was sampled from an adult woman who had mild COVID-19 (a few samples of this study predate the infection). Cell type and time point are not known. The CDR3 bases are TGTGCCAGCAGTGAACCCTATCGGGGTTATGGCTACACCTTC. Translating gives CASSEPYRGYGYTF.